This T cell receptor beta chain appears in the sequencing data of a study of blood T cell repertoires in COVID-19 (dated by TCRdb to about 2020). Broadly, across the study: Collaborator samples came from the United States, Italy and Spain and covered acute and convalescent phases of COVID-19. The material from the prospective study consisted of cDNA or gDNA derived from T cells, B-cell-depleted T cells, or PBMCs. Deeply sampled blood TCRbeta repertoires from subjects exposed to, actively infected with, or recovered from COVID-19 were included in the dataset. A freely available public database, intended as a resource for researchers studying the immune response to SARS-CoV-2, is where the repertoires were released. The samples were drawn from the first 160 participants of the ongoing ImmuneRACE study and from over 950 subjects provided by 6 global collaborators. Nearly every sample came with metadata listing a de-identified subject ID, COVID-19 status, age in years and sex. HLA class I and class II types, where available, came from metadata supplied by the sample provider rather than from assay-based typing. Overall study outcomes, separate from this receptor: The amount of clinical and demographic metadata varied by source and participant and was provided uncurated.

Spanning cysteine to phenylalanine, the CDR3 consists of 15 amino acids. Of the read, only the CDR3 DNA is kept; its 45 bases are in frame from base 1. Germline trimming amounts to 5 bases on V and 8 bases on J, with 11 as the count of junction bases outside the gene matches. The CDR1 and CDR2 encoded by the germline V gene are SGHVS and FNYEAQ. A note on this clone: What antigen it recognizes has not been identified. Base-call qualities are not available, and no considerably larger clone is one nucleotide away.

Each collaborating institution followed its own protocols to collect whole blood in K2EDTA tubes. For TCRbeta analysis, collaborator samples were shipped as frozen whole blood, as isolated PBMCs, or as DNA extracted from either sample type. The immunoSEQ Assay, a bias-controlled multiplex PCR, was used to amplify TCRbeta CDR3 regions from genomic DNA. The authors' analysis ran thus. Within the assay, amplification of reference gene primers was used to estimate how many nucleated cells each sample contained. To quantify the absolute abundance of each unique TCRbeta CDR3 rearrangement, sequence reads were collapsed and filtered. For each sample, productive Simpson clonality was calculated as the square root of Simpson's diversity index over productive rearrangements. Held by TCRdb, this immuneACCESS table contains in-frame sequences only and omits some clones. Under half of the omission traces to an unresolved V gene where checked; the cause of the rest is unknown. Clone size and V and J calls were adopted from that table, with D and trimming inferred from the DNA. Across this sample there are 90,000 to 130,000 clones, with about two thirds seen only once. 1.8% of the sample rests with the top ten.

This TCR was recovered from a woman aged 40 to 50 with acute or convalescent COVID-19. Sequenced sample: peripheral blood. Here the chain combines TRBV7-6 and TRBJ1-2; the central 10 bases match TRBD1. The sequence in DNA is TGTGCCAGCAGCCTAGAGACAGGGGGCTTAGGGGGCTACACCTTC. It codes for CASSLETGGLGGYTF.